This passage covers 5 T cell receptor beta chains from one sample sequenced in a study of molecular identifiers for immune sequencing clone quantification. TCRdb re-called the PCR reads through MiXCR, storing one row per CDR3 protein. The top ten hold about 2% of the sample, which has tens of thousands of distinct CDR3 sequences, about 23% seen once. The sample consisted of naive CD8+ T cells from blood, with Jurkat cell RNA spiked in. Documented subset: FACS-sorted CD8+CD4-CCR7+CD45RA+ naive T cells. Source of these receptors: a human donor in good health. Some libraries in this study had Jurkat cell RNA spiked in.

The chain has TRBV7-2 and TRBJ2-5; D gene uncertain. The CDR3 runs to 15 residues. Germline V gives CDR1 SGHTA, CDR2 FQGNSA. V lost 2 bases to trimming and J lost 5 bases, with 15 bases between them. The CDR3 DNA reads as TGTGCCAGCAGCTTACCGCAACAGATCTGGGAGACCCAGTACTTC. It is translated as CASSLPQQIWETQYF.

This clonotype was counted ten times or more. The gene calls are TRBV5-4 and TRBJ2-7; 7 bases line up with TRBD1. The germline gives CDR1 SGHNT, CDR2 YYREEE (reference sequence). The CDR3 consists of 13 residues. V dropped 3 bases and J dropped 7; count of bases not matched to a gene: 7. CDR3 in amino acids: CASSSVQGREQYF. CDR3 nucleotides: TGTGCCAGCAGCTCCGTACAGGGGCGGGAGCAGTACTTC. The full variable domain, its missing parts supplied by reference TRBV5-4 and TRBJ2-7, is ETGVTQSPTHLIKTRGQQVTLRCSSQSGHNTVSWYQQALGQGPQFIFQYYREEENGRGNFPPRFSGLQFPNYSSELNVNALELDDSALYLCASSSVQGREQYFGPGTRLTVT.

In regard to this clonotype: No conserved phenylalanine or tryptophan is present at the end of the CDR3, so a read error is the likely explanation. V and J are TRBV12-3 or TRBV12-4 and TRBJ1-5, with 8 nucleotides matching TRBD1. V gave up 7 bases and J gave up 5 bases; unmatched junction bases: 4. CDR3 length: 13 amino acids. CDR3 DNA sequence: TGTGCCAGCAAAGGACAGGGAGATCAGCCCCAGCATCTT. It translates to CASKGQGDQPQHL.

Of note for this clonotype: This could be a read error, since a much larger clone is one nucleotide away. This chain uses TRBV6-5 with TRBJ2-3; D is uncertain. This CDR3 region has 14 residues. The ends were cut back, 10 bases at V and 0 bases at J, with 14 bases in the middle. Germline V gene sequence: CDR1 MNHEY, CDR2 SVGAGI. The CDR3 nucleotides read TGTGCCACCGAAGAAGGCAGGAGCACAGATACGCAGTATTTT. This sequence encodes CATEEGRSTDTQYF.

About this clonotype: Since a much larger clone is just one base distant, this may be a read error. The chain couples TRBV4-1 to TRBJ1-3; no clear D gene. Trimming cost V 4 bases and J 0 bases, with 7 bases left between them. Germline V gene data show CDR1 as MGHRA and CDR2 as YSYEKL. There are 14 residues in the CDR3. CDR3 in amino acids: CASSRPSSGNTIYF. In DNA form, the CDR3 reads TGCGCCAGCAGCCGGCCCAGCTCTGGAAACACCATATATTTT.